The 17 T cell receptor beta chains listed next were all sequenced from one sample in a study of cytomegalovirus exposure and HLA in healthy donors. Both 60 Vbeta primers and 13 Jbeta primers went into the PCR. Sequencing used immunoSEQ multiplex PCR; TCRdb keeps in-frame clones, though not all of them. The data show 100,000 to 150,000 clones, approximately 82% seen once. The specimen was PBMCs. The receptors here all came from a man in his forties or fifties in good health and CMV-seronegative.

V and J are TRBV13 and TRBJ2-1; the D gene is possibly TRBD1 (6 bases). CDR1 and CDR2 from the germline V gene are PRHDT and FYEKMQ (reference sequence). This CDR3 spans 19 amino acids. The germline V and J ends were trimmed by 3 bases and 0 bases, with 21 bases remaining between them. Here the CDR3 reads CASSFGVEGVLPSYNEQFF. Here the CDR3 DNA reads TGTGCCAGCAGCTTTGGGGTAGAGGGGGTCCTTCCCTCCTACAATGAGCAGTTCTTC.

The table lists this clone with a count of one. V is TRBV5-6 and J is TRBJ2-3, with TRBD2 identical over 7 bases. The V segment lost 4 bases and the J segment 6 bases; nucleotides outside the gene matches: 8. There are 14 residues in the CDR3. CDR1 is SGHDT and CDR2 is YYEEEE in the germline V gene. The CDR3 protein is CASSPGGIGDTQYF. The CDR3 DNA is TGTGCCAGCAGCCCGGGGGGTATCGGGGATACGCAGTATTTT.

This clone was seen only once. The V call is TRBV10-3, the J call TRBJ2-7, with D tentatively TRBD2 (7 bases). V shed 7 bases and J shed 0 bases, with 13 bases lying between them. Germline CDR1 reads ENHRY; CDR2 reads SYGVKD. The length of the CDR3 is 14 residues. The CDR3 DNA is TGTGCCATCACGCGCGGGGGCAACTCCTACGAGCAGTACTTC. Its translation: CAITRGGNSYEQYF.

This rearrangement joins TRBV4-2 to TRBJ1-5; 12 positions match TRBD1. This CDR3 spans 21 amino acids. Losses at the gene ends were 2 bases for V and 6 bases for J; bases not matched to a gene: 20. CDR1 is LGHNA and CDR2 is YNFKEQ in the germline V gene. The CDR3 nucleotides are TGTGCCAGCAGCCAAAGCCAAACAACCGGGACAGGGGGCCTTGGTGGTCAGCCCCAGCATTTT. It specifies CASSQSQTTGTGGLGGQPQHF.

This clone was observed a handful of times. This chain connects TRBV7-9 to TRBJ1-2, with a weak D call TRBD1 (6 bases). Trimming pared 5 bases from V and 4 bases from J, leaving 11 bases between. The CDR3 sequence is 13 residues long. Germline V gene lookup returns CDR1 SEHNR and CDR2 FQNEAQ (reference sequence). CDR3 sequence (DNA): TGTGCCAGCAGCCATTGGACAGCCTATGGCTACACCTTC. It is translated as CASSHWTAYGYTF.

The rearrangement uses TRBV11-3 and TRBJ2-2; 16 nucleotides match TRBD2. The ends lost 4 bases at V and 6 bases at J; junction bases unmatched: 14. The CDR3 runs to 20 residues. The germline V gene has CDR1 SGHNT and CDR2 YENEEA. The CDR3 DNA follows: TGTGCCAGCAGCTCCGGAGTCCGGGGACTAGCGGGGGGGCCGCCCGGGGAGCTGTTTTTT. Residues: CASSSGVRGLAGGPPGELFF.

The chain joins TRBV6-5 to TRBJ2-1; 8 nucleotides align to TRBD1. The CDR3 runs to 13 residues. Trimming at V came to 5 bases and at J to 7 bases, leaving 4 bases not matched to a gene. Germline CDR1 MNHEY, CDR2 SVGAGI. CDR3 nucleotides: TGTGCCAGCAGTACGGACAGGGTGAATGAGCAGTTCTTC. Its protein product is CASSTDRVNEQFF.

This rearrangement joins TRBV6-1 to TRBJ2-7, with 7 bases that match TRBD1. The germline V gene has CDR1 MNHNS and CDR2 SASEGT. V gave up 6 bases and J gave up 5 bases; unmatched junction bases: 13. This CDR3 comprises 15 residues. CDR3 coding DNA: TGTGCCAGCAGCCGGACAGGCTCTTTGTACGACGAGCAGTACTTC. Translation gives CASSRTGSLYDEQYF.

The chain links TRBV19 to TRBJ2-2; 8 bases fit TRBD2. V was clipped by 7 bases and J by 0 bases; unmatched bases: 7. The germline V gene has CDR1 LNHDA and CDR2 SQIVND (reference sequence). CDR3 length equals 16 residues. Here the CDR3 DNA reads TGTGCCAGTATGCGTTCGGGGGGGGCGAACACCGGGGAGCTGTTTTTT. It yields the protein CASMRSGGANTGELFF. The full variable domain, its missing parts supplied by reference TRBV19 and TRBJ2-2, is DGGITQSPKYLFRKEGQNVTLSCEQNLNHDAMYWYRQDPGQGLRLIYYSQIVNDFQKGDIAEGYSVSREKKESFPLTVTSAQKNPTAFYLCASMRSGGANTGELFFGEGSRLTVL.

The chain joins TRBV20-1 to TRBJ1-2; D remains ambiguous. Germline loops: CDR1 DFQATT, CDR2 SNEGSKA (reference sequence). The CDR3 sequence is 10 residues long. Trimming shortened V by 3 bases and J by 5 bases, and 4 bases separated the two germline ends. CDR3 amino acids: CSASTYGYTF. CDR3 nucleotide sequence: TGCAGTGCTAGCACATATGGCTACACCTTC.

This chain links TRBV6-5 with TRBJ2-5; TRBD2 aligns across 7 bases. The DNA matches TRBJ2-7 better at its end, which makes the J call doubtful. This CDR3 contains 15 residues. Germline values: CDR1 MNHEY, CDR2 SVGAGI. The CDR3 spells CASSYSVGGTDEQYF. Here the CDR3 DNA reads TGTGCCAGCAGTTACTCGGTGGGGGGGACCGACGAGCAGTACTTC.

V usage is TRBV4-1 and J usage is TRBJ1-1; TRBD1 is a possible D gene (5 bases). CDR3 length equals 15 residues. V shed 3 bases and J shed 0 bases, with 11 bases lying between them. In germline, CDR1 is MGHRA, CDR2 YSYEKL. CDR3 loop: CASSHPQGVNTEAFF. The CDR3 bases are TGCGCCAGCAGCCACCCTCAGGGTGTGAACACTGAAGCTTTCTTT.

The J gene is TRBJ1-1, the V gene TRBV4-2, with a possible D match to TRBD1 (5 bases). The CDR3 totals 14 residues. V was shortened by 4 bases and J by 3 bases, with 12 bases between the two germline ends. Germline assignment: CDR1 LGHNA and CDR2 YNFKEQ. CDR3 DNA: TGTGCCAGCAGCCTGGGGGGGGACCACACTGAAGCTTTCTTT. Its protein is CASSLGGDHTEAFF.

For the CDR3, the DNA is TGTGCCTGGAGTGTACCAAGGACAGGGGTTTCACATGAGCAGTTCTTC. It encodes CAWSVPRTGVSHEQFF. The chain couples TRBV30 to TRBJ2-1, with 9 positions matching TRBD1. In germline, CDR1 is GTSNPN, CDR2 SVGIG (reference sequence). Losses at the gene ends were 0 bases for V and 8 bases for J; bases not matched to a gene: 11. The CDR3 spans 16 residues. Combining the CDR3 with reference TRBV30 and TRBJ2-1 gives the whole variable domain SQTIHQWPATLVQPVGSPLSLECTVEGTSNPNLYWYRQAAGRGLQLLFYSVGIGQISSEVPQNLSASRPQDRQFILSSKKLLLSDSGFYLCAWSVPRTGVSHEQFFGPGTRLTVL.

J is TRBJ1-2 and V is TRBV30; tentatively, D is TRBD1 (6 bases). Germline values: CDR1 GTSNPN, CDR2 SVGIG (reference sequence). This CDR3 contains 12 residues. V lost 1 base to trimming and J lost 5 bases, with 8 bases between them. Here the CDR3 reads CAWSEQGYGYTF. CDR3 bases: TGTGCCTGGAGTGAACAGGGTTATGGCTACACCTTC.

The chain is built from TRBV7-2 and TRBJ2-1; D is possibly TRBD2 (8 bases). The germline V gene has CDR1 SGHTA and CDR2 FQGNSA. V was shortened by 7 bases and J by 1 base, with 14 bases between the two germline ends. The CDR3 spans 15 residues. In DNA form, the CDR3 reads TGTGCCAGCAACGCGGGGGGACAGTCCTACAATGAGCAGTTCTTC. Its translation is CASNAGGQSYNEQFF.

The chain employs TRBV5-1 and TRBJ2-7; 11 nucleotides line up with TRBD1. V shed 3 bases and J 2 bases; nucleotides not matched to a gene: 1. This CDR3 has 14 residues. Germline assignment: CDR1 SGHRS and CDR2 YFSETQ. The CDR3 sequence is CASSWDRGTYEQYF. DNA for the CDR3: TGCGCCAGCAGCTGGGACAGGGGGACCTACGAGCAGTACTTC.